This T cell receptor beta chain was captured by sequencing in a study of brain T cells in children with intractable seizures. Using immunoSEQ multiplex PCR, the repertoire was profiled, and TCRdb retains in-frame clones only, with some absent. The sample carries under 150,000 clones, approximately 94% recorded once. The trim removed 3 bases at V and 4 bases at J, leaving 0 bases unmatched. The CDR3 totals 13 residues. Germline values: CDR1 SEHNR, CDR2 FQNEAQ (reference sequence). The sequenced cases were selected for having the highest brain T cell transcript signatures. At least one anti-epileptic drug was given before surgery. A word on this clone: The same CDR3 is also encoded by other DNA sequences in this sample.

The sample was peripheral blood, taken at surgery. V and J are TRBV7-9 and TRBJ1-2; 9 bases are shared with TRBD1. The source is a boy under three years old with hemimegalencephaly and intractable seizures. The CDR3 DNA reads as TGTGCCAGCAGCTTGGGACAGGGCTATGGCTACACCTTC. Its protein is CASSLGQGYGYTF. Full variable domain (missing parts from reference TRBV7-9 and TRBJ1-2): DTGVSQNPRHKITKRGQNVTFRCDPISEHNRLYWYRQTLGQGPEFLTYFQNEAQLEKSRLLSDRFSAERPKGSFSTLEIQRTEQGDSAMYLCASSLGQGYGYTFGSGTRLTVV.